The 7 T cell receptor beta chains below all came from one sample that was sequenced in a study of OX40 agonist ivuxolimab in advanced cancers. TCRdb's copy holds only in-frame clones and misses some; the assay was immunoSEQ multiplex PCR. The profile shows tens of thousands of clones, more than 75% of them singletons. Source: CD4+ or CD8+ T cells sorted from blood, taken in a trial of the OX40 agonist ivuxolimab. The receptors were sampled from an adult with an advanced solid tumor such as melanoma, head and neck, liver or kidney cancer.

The J gene is TRBJ2-3, the V gene TRBV25-1; 8 nucleotides align to TRBD2. Germline-derived CDR1 and CDR2 are MGHDK and SYGVNS. This CDR3 region has 16 residues. V trimming: 3 bases; J trimming: 5 bases; junction bases outside the gene matches: 10. In nucleotides, the CDR3 is TGTGCCAGCAGTGACCCCCCAGCGGGAGCGAAAGATACGCAGTATTTT. As protein: CASSDPPAGAKDTQYF.

The rearrangement joins TRBV30 to TRBJ2-7; 8 bases match TRBD1. Germline trimming cut 1 base from V and 2 bases from J; bases unmatched to any gene: 1. The CDR3 length is 13 residues. Germline V lookup: CDR1 GTSNPN, CDR2 SVGIG (reference sequence). In DNA, the CDR3 is TGTGCCTGGAGTGGGACAGGGACCTACGAGCAGTACTTC. This encodes CAWSGTGTYEQYF.

The rearrangement uses TRBV27 and TRBJ2-1; D is possibly TRBD1 (5 bases). The CDR3 covers 14 residues. The germline V and J ends were trimmed by 6 bases and 9 bases, with 18 bases remaining between them. Per the germline V gene, CDR1 is MNHEY and CDR2 is SMNVEV (reference sequence). CDR3 protein: CASRANGHSGEQFF. The CDR3 DNA sequence: TGTGCCAGCAGAGCCAACGGACATAGTGGTGAGCAGTTCTTC.

The chain carries TRBV5-1 and TRBJ2-1; D is unresolved. The CDR3 is 12 amino acids. Trimming stripped 0 bases from V and 8 bases from J, with 6 bases between. The germline CDR1 and CDR2 sequences are SGHRS and YFSETQ. CDR3 region: CASSLDRDEQFF. CDR3 DNA sequence: TGCGCCAGCAGCTTGGATCGTGATGAGCAGTTCTTC. Combining the CDR3 with reference TRBV5-1 and TRBJ2-1 gives the whole variable domain KAGVTQTPRYLIKTRGQQVTLSCSPISGHRSVSWYQQTPGQGLQFLFEYFSETQRNKGNFPGRFSGRQFSNSRSEMNVSTLELGDSALYLCASSLDRDEQFFGPGTRLTVL.

J is TRBJ2-1 and V is TRBV4-1, with a weak D call TRBD2 (6 bases). This CDR3 comprises 17 residues. The V and J ends lost 5 bases and 6 bases respectively, with 23 bases between them. Germline V gives CDR1 MGHRA, CDR2 YSYEKL. CDR3: CASSAIRPGLRLNEQFF. The CDR3 DNA is TGCGCCAGCAGCGCGATTCGACCGGGACTTCGCCTCAATGAGCAGTTCTTC.

V is TRBV28 and J is TRBJ1-4, with 10 bases lining up with TRBD1. Germline CDR1 and CDR2: MDHEN and SYDVKM. V trimming: 3 bases; J trimming: 8 bases; junction bases outside the gene matches: 3. The CDR3 is 14 residues long. The CDR3 loop reads CASSFLGQGEKLFF. DNA for the CDR3: TGTGCCAGCAGTTTTTTGGGACAGGGGGAAAAACTGTTTTTT.

The V and J genes are TRBV6-1 and TRBJ2-1; TRBD1 matches at 9 bases. This CDR3 is built from 13 residues. Germline V CDR1 and CDR2: MNHNS, SASEGT. Trimming took 2 bases from V and 8 from J; bases not matched to a gene: 1. Here the CDR3 reads CASSETGGDEQFF. The DNA of the CDR3 is TGTGCCAGCAGTGAAACAGGGGGCGATGAGCAGTTCTTC.